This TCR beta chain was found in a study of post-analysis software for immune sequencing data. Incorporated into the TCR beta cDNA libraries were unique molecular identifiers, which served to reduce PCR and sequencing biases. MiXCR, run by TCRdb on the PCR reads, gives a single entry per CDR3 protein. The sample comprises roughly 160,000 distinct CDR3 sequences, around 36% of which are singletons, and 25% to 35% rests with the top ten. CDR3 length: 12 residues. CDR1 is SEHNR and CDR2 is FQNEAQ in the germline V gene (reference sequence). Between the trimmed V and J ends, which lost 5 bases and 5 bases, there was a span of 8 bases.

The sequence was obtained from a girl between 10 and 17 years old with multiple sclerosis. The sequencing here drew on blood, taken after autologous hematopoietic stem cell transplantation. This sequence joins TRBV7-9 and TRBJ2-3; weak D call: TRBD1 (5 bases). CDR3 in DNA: TGTGCCAGCAGCCCTCAGGGAGATACGCAGTATTTT. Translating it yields CASSPQGDTQYF.